Shown below are 30 T cell receptor beta chains from a single sample sequenced in a study of spatial heterogeneity in lung cancer. Via MiXCR, TCRdb re-called the 5' RACE reads, giving one row per CDR3 protein. The sample records fewer than 15,000 distinct CDR3 sequences, around 4.2% being singletons. The time point was: sample taken at primary tumor resection. Unsorted whole RNA from tumor, nontumor lung or frozen PBMC underwent sequencing. The specimen was PBMCs, collected at surgery. These receptors came from a male donor with early-stage non-small cell lung cancer.

This clonotype was seen many times. Since it is a stray read in a library aimed at alpha chains, this beta chain has a size that is not meaningful. This chain connects TRBV28 to TRBJ1-2, with unresolved D. The CDR3 spans 12 residues. CDR1 and CDR2 from the germline V gene are MDHEN and SYDVKM. With 5 bases removed from V and 4 bases from J, the gap between germline ends came to 8 bases. The CDR3 loop is CASSDIAYGYTF. The CDR3 DNA reads TGTGCCAGCAGTGACATAGCCTATGGCTACACCTTC.

This clonotype was counted ten times or more. Because the library targeted alpha chains, this beta chain is an off-target read whose size means little. The chain employs TRBV24-1 and TRBJ2-2; D may be TRBD2 (6 bases). The CDR3 has 18 amino acids. The V gene's germline CDR1 is KGHDR and CDR2 SFDVKD. The germline V and J ends were trimmed by 4 bases and 1 base, with 18 bases remaining between them. This CDR3 reads CATSDNRGGTGNTGELFF. The CDR3 DNA reads TGTGCCACCAGTGACAACCGAGGAGGGACGGGGAACACCGGGGAGCTGTTTTTT.

There are many counts of this clonotype. This beta chain is an off-target read within a library intended for alpha chains, so its frequency means little. J is TRBJ2-6 and V is TRBV4-3, with 8 positions matching TRBD1. There are 18 residues in the CDR3. From germline, CDR1 is LGHNA and CDR2 YSLEER. The V segment lost 4 bases and the J segment 4 bases; nucleotides outside the gene matches: 12. CDR3 DNA: TGCGCCAGCAGCCCCGGACAGGGTGGTGATGAGGGGGCCAACGTCCTGACTTTC. It codes for CASSPGQGGDEGANVLTF.

This clonotype has a count of ten or more. Found in a library prepared for alpha chains, this beta chain is an off-target read, and its abundance has little meaning. The V gene is TRBV11-1, the J gene TRBJ2-7; D not certain. The germline gives CDR1 SGHAT, CDR2 FQDESV (reference sequence). The ends were cut back, 4 bases at V and 0 bases at J, with 10 bases in the middle. CDR3 size: 14 residues. CDR3 sequence: CASSWVANSYEQYF. In nucleotides, the CDR3 is TGTGCCAGCAGCTGGGTAGCCAACTCCTACGAGCAGTACTTC. Full variable domain (outside the CDR3, taken from reference TRBV11-1 and TRBJ2-7): EAEVAQSPRYKITEKSQAVAFWCDPISGHATLYWYRQILGQGPELLVQFQDESVVDDSQLPKDRFSAERLKGVDSTLKIQPAELGDSAMYLCASSWVANSYEQYFGPGTRLTVT.

This clonotype was counted ten times or more. This beta chain appears as a stray read in a library generated for alpha chains; its size is not informative. This chain joins TRBV6-6 and TRBJ2-1, with 7 positions matching TRBD2. V was pared by 2 bases and J by 5 bases, with 6 bases of the junction left unmatched. The CDR3 spans 15 residues. Germline values: CDR1 MNHNY, CDR2 SVGAGI (reference sequence). As DNA, the CDR3 is TGTGCCAGCAGTTACATTCGCGGGAGTAACAATGAGCAGTTCTTC. Amino acids: CASSYIRGSNNEQFF.

A note on this clonotype: In a library made to pick up alpha chains, this beta chain is a stray read with a size that means little. This chain connects TRBV27 to TRBJ2-1; 8 bases are shared with TRBD2. Germline V lookup: CDR1 MNHEY, CDR2 SMNVEV (reference sequence). The CDR3 is made up of 16 amino acids. After removal of 6 bases from V and 5 bases from J, the junction contained 12 bases not matched to a gene. CDR3 residues: CASRLGGSGSHNEQFF. Written as DNA, the CDR3 is TGTGCCAGCAGACTCGGGGGCAGCGGGAGTCACAATGAGCAGTTCTTC.

This clonotype was counted ten times or more. This beta chain is off target for a library built for alpha chains, so its abundance means little. This chain connects TRBV18 to TRBJ2-7; D is unclear. Between the trimmed V and J ends, which lost 2 bases and 2 bases, there was a span of 13 bases. Per the germline V gene, CDR1 is KGHSH and CDR2 is LQKENI. The CDR3 is 15 residues long. CDR3 sequence: CASSPGLVTPYEQYF. CDR3 DNA sequence: TGTGCCAGCTCACCAGGGCTAGTAACGCCCTACGAGCAGTACTTC.

Ten or more counts support this clonotype. The library was built for alpha chains, so this beta chain is an off-target read and its size means little. The gene calls are TRBV28 and TRBJ1-2; D possibly corresponds to TRBD1 (6 bases). The CDR3 is made up of 10 amino acids. Looked up from germline, CDR1 is MDHEN and CDR2 is SYDVKM. Trimming left V 8 bases short and J 14 bases short, with 15 bases between. The CDR3 nucleotides are TGTGCCAGCGGAAGGGGGGTATCAACCTTC. Amino acid sequence: CASGRGVSTF.

The sample holds many counts of this clonotype. Within a library made for alpha chains, this beta chain is off target, and its count is uninformative. The V and J genes are TRBV30 and TRBJ1-1, with no clear D. V dropped 0 bases and J dropped 0 bases, with 2 bases sitting between them. Germline V gene data show CDR1 as GTSNPN and CDR2 as SVGIG (reference sequence). This CDR3 has 12 residues. The DNA of the CDR3 is TGTGCCTGGAGTGTGATGAACACTGAAGCTTTCTTT. It encodes CAWSVMNTEAFF.

The sample holds many counts of this clonotype. This beta chain slipped into a library made for alpha chains as a stray read, so its size is not meaningful. The V call is TRBV7-9, the J call TRBJ2-1; 7 bases line up with TRBD1. J was trimmed by 4 bases and V by 4 bases; bases with no gene match: 10. Germline loops: CDR1 SEHNR, CDR2 FQNEAQ (reference sequence). The CDR3 spans 16 residues. The chain's CDR3 is CASSSSTGLRYNEQFF. In DNA form, the CDR3 reads TGTGCCAGCAGCTCCTCGACAGGGTTAAGATACAATGAGCAGTTCTTC.

Notes on this clonotype: This beta chain is an off-target read within a library intended for alpha chains, so its frequency means little. The chain links TRBV12-3 or TRBV12-4 to TRBJ2-2, with a weak D call TRBD1 (6 bases). The length of the CDR3 is 15 residues. The V end lost 7 bases, the J end lost 2 bases, and 14 bases lay between the germline ends. CDR3: CASTPRTENTGELFF. The CDR3 DNA follows: TGTGCCAGCACCCCCAGGACAGAAAACACCGGGGAGCTGTTTTTT.

This clonotype was picked up many times. Since it is a stray read in a library aimed at alpha chains, this beta chain has a size that is not meaningful. The rearrangement uses TRBV20-1 and TRBJ1-6; D gene unclear. V was shortened by 3 bases and J by 13 bases, with 10 bases between the two germline ends. Per germline, CDR1 DFQATT and CDR2 SNEGSKA (reference sequence). The CDR3 length is 11 residues. The CDR3 loop is CSARLLRPLHF. The CDR3 nucleotides read TGCAGTGCTAGGTTGCTCCGGCCCCTCCACTTT.

This clonotype was seen ten or more times. The library was prepared for alpha chains; this beta chain is a stray read, so its frequency means little. The V call is TRBV6-6, the J call TRBJ2-7; 7 bases match TRBD2. Germline V gene sequence: CDR1 MNHNY, CDR2 SVGAGI (reference sequence). This CDR3 is built from 15 residues. V shed 8 bases, J shed 3 bases, and the junction held 13 bases outside the gene matches. The CDR3 loop reads CASSYDPASGYEQYF. The DNA for the CDR3 is TGTGCCAGCTCCTATGACCCAGCTAGCGGCTACGAGCAGTACTTC.

This clonotype was observed at least ten times. Being off target in a library aimed at alpha chains, this beta chain has a size of little meaning. The chain recombines TRBV6-2 or TRBV6-3 with TRBJ1-6, with no clear D. Per germline, CDR1 MNHEY and CDR2 SVGEGT. Trimming pared 5 bases from V and 0 bases from J, leaving 14 bases between. CDR3 length: 17 amino acids. CDR3 bases: TGTGCCAGCAGTCGAAGACCCTCGAGCTCCTATAATTCACCCCTCCACTTT. Encoded protein: CASSRRPSSSYNSPLHF.

The sample holds many counts of this clonotype. This beta chain lies outside the target of a library built for alpha chains; its clone size means little. The rearrangement links TRBV20-1 to TRBJ2-3; 9 bases agree with TRBD2. Germline-derived CDR1 and CDR2 are DFQATT and SNEGSKA (reference sequence). The CDR3 contains 14 residues. Unmatched junction bases numbered 6, after V lost 4 bases and J lost 4 bases. DNA of the CDR3: TGCAGTGCTACGCAGGGACTAGCTCCAGATACGCAGTATTTT. Amino acids: CSATQGLAPDTQYF.

The table lists this clonotype with many counts. Found in a library prepared for alpha chains, this beta chain is an off-target read, and its abundance has little meaning. The chain combines TRBV20-1 with TRBJ2-3; 13 bases fit TRBD2. Germline V gene lookup returns CDR1 DFQATT and CDR2 SNEGSKA (reference sequence). The CDR3 covers 18 residues. The trim removed 5 bases at V and 0 bases at J, leaving 11 bases unmatched. CDR3 coding DNA: TGCAGTGCTGGACTAGCGGGGGCCTCCCTTGGGAGCACAGATACGCAGTATTTT. It translates to CSAGLAGASLGSTDTQYF.

In its sample, this clonotype was seen many times. This beta chain appears as a stray read in a library generated for alpha chains; its size is not informative. This rearrangement joins TRBV20-1 to TRBJ1-6, with TRBD1 matching 8 bases. The V and J ends lost 3 bases and 10 bases, in that order; junction bases with no gene match: 2. This CDR3 contains 12 residues. Germline V gene lookup returns CDR1 DFQATT and CDR2 SNEGSKA (reference sequence). CDR3 residues: CSARDRESPLHF. The CDR3 nucleotides are TGCAGTGCTAGGGACAGGGAGTCACCCCTCCACTTT.

This clonotype was seen ten or more times. Little can be read into the size of this beta chain, an off-target read in a library designed for alpha chains. The V call is TRBV7-2, the J call TRBJ2-7; D perhaps matches TRBD2 (7 bases). V was shortened by 5 bases and J by 0 bases, with 20 bases between the two germline ends. This CDR3 has 17 amino acids. Per germline, CDR1 SGHTA and CDR2 FQGNSA. This CDR3 reads CASSPFPRGASSYEQYF. Written as DNA, the CDR3 is TGTGCCAGCAGCCCATTTCCCCGGGGGGCGAGCTCCTACGAGCAGTACTTC. The entire variable domain, with the rest obtained from reference TRBV7-2 and TRBJ2-7, is as follows: GAGVSQSPSNKVTEKGKDVELRCDPISGHTALYWYRQSLGQGLEFLIYFQGNSAPDKSGLPSDRFSAERTGGSVSTLTIQRTQQEDSAVYLCASSPFPRGASSYEQYFGPGTRLTVT.

This clonotype has a count of ten or more. Little can be read into the size of this beta chain, an off-target read in a library designed for alpha chains. The chain carries TRBV19 and TRBJ2-1; D remains ambiguous. Per germline, CDR1 LNHDA and CDR2 SQIVND (reference sequence). V was shortened by 4 bases and J by 6 bases, with 10 bases between the two germline ends. The CDR3 has 13 residues. This chain's CDR3 is CASSKLSPNEQFF. DNA for the CDR3: TGTGCCAGTAGTAAGCTGAGCCCCAATGAGCAGTTCTTC.

By share of the sample, this clonotype is medium-sized. This beta chain is off target for a library built for alpha chains, so its abundance means little. The chain couples TRBV7-9 to TRBJ2-5; D is undetermined. Between the trimmed V and J ends, which lost 0 bases and 7 bases, there was a span of 9 bases. This CDR3 has 13 amino acids. The germline V gene has CDR1 SEHNR and CDR2 FQNEAQ (reference sequence). The CDR3 DNA follows: TGTGCCAGCAGCTTAGCGGTCCCCCCGACCCAGTACTTC. Translating it yields CASSLAVPPTQYF.

This clonotype was seen repeatedly, ten times or more. This beta chain is off target for a library built for alpha chains, so its abundance means little. The chain is built from TRBV12-3 or TRBV12-4 and TRBJ2-7, with D tentatively TRBD1 (6 bases). The CDR3 sequence is 12 residues long. Deletions cut 5 bases from V and 3 bases from J, with 8 bases between. The CDR3 DNA sequence: TGTGCCAGCAGTAAGGACAGCTACGAGCAGTACTTC. As protein: CASSKDSYEQYF.

This clonotype was counted many times. This beta chain is an off-target read within a library intended for alpha chains, so its frequency means little. This rearrangement joins TRBV7-2 to TRBJ1-3; the match to TRBD1 covers 7 bases. From germline, CDR1 is SGHTA and CDR2 FQGNSA. This CDR3 is 15 amino acids long. The J segment lost 2 bases and the V segment lost 1 base, leaving 2 bases of the junction unmatched. CDR3 DNA sequence: TGTGCCAGCAGCTTAGACAGGGGAGCTGGAAACACCATATATTTT. It is translated as CASSLDRGAGNTIYF.

This clonotype was seen many times. The library was built for alpha chains, so this beta chain is an off-target read and its size means little. This chain connects TRBV7-3 to TRBJ2-2; D perhaps matches TRBD2 (6 bases). V lost 5 bases and J lost 5, with 15 bases in between. The CDR3 has 15 residues. Germline V lookup: CDR1 SGHTA, CDR2 FQGTGA. The CDR3 reads CASSRLTGGTGELFF. DNA for the CDR3: TGTGCCAGCAGCCGACTTACCGGAGGGACCGGGGAGCTGTTTTTT. Using reference TRBV7-3 and TRBJ2-2 for the parts outside the CDR3, the full variable domain is GAGVSQTPSNKVTEKGKYVELRCDPISGHTALYWYRQSLGQGPEFLIYFQGTGAADDSGLPNDRFFAVRPEGSVSTLKIQRTERGDSAVYLCASSRLTGGTGELFFGEGSRLTVL.

This clonotype has ten or more counts. With the library built for alpha chains, this beta chain is off target and its frequency is not meaningful. V is TRBV7-2 and J is TRBJ2-5; TRBD2 matches 9 bases. The CDR3 totals 14 residues. V lost 0 bases, J lost 4 bases, and 0 bases stayed unmatched. The germline V gene encodes CDR1 SGHTA and CDR2 FQGNSA. The CDR3, as DNA: TGTGCCAGCAGCTTAGCTAGCGGGAGAGAGACCCAGTACTTC. Its translation: CASSLASGRETQYF.

The table lists this clonotype with many counts. Within a library made for alpha chains, this beta chain is off target, and its count is uninformative. The chain combines TRBV29-1 with TRBJ2-2, with 7 bases matching TRBD2. The CDR3 runs 17 residues. In germline, CDR1 is SQVTM, CDR2 ANQGSEA. V lost 4 bases and J lost 6; bases outside the gene matches: 17. The CDR3 DNA follows: TGCAGCGTTGTTCTAGCGGAAAAGCGGGCCAAGGCCGGGGAGCTGTTTTTT. As protein: CSVVLAEKRAKAGELFF.

Details on this clonotype: A library made for alpha chains picked up this beta chain off target, so its size means little. The J gene is TRBJ1-6, the V gene TRBV7-8; possibly TRBD1 for D (6 bases). V lost 5 bases to trimming and J lost 4 bases, with 21 bases between them. This CDR3 has 18 residues. Germline assignment: CDR1 SGHVS and CDR2 FQNEAQ. The CDR3 loop is CASSDKPPGGYYNSPLHF. CDR3 DNA: TGTGCCAGCAGCGACAAGCCCCCCGGGGGCTATTATAATTCACCCCTCCACTTT.

This clonotype was observed many times. A library prepared for alpha chains yielded this beta chain as an off-target read; its size is of little meaning. V is TRBV10-3 and J is TRBJ2-7; 10 bases agree with TRBD1. There are 16 residues in the CDR3. Trimming removed 4 bases from V and 4 bases from J; junction bases left unmatched: 10. Per the germline V gene, CDR1 is ENHRY and CDR2 is SYGVKD. The DNA for the CDR3 is TGTGCCATCAGTGGGCCAGGGGGACAGGGGACTTACGAGCAGTACTTC. Translating gives CAISGPGGQGTYEQYF.

This clonotype was recorded at least ten times. This beta chain represents an off-target read in a library built for alpha chains; its size is of limited meaning. V usage is TRBV4-1 and J usage is TRBJ2-3; 14 bases map to TRBD2. Germline values: CDR1 MGHRA, CDR2 YSYEKL. The CDR3 has 20 amino acids. Germline trimming cut 4 bases from V and 3 bases from J; bases unmatched to any gene: 15. The CDR3 protein is CASSPPGLAGASYRTDTQYF. DNA for the CDR3: TGCGCCAGCAGCCCGCCGGGACTAGCGGGAGCATCTTATAGGACAGATACGCAGTATTTT.

Judged by abundance, this clonotype is medium-sized. In a library made to pick up alpha chains, this beta chain is a stray read with a size that means little. The chain carries TRBV28 and TRBJ2-6; D remains ambiguous. From germline, CDR1 is MDHEN and CDR2 SYDVKM. CDR3 size: 15 residues. V was pared by 5 bases and J by 2 bases, with 10 bases between. The DNA for the CDR3 is TGTGCCAGCAGTGCCGTGAGGACTGGGGCCAACGTCCTGACTTTC. This encodes CASSAVRTGANVLTF.

Points on this clonotype: In a library made to pick up alpha chains, this beta chain is a stray read with a size that means little. The chain recombines TRBV7-9 with TRBJ1-6; no definite D call. Per germline, CDR1 SEHNR and CDR2 FQNEAQ (reference sequence). The CDR3 is 13 amino acids. The ends were cut back, 1 base at V and 10 bases at J, with 8 bases in the middle. For the CDR3, the DNA is TGTGCCAGCAGCTTAGAATTTCAATCACCCCTCCACTTT. The encoded protein is CASSLEFQSPLHF.